The 28 T cell receptor beta chains reported below all come from one sample, sequenced in a study of CD8 T cells in ankylosing spondylitis (dated 2017 in TCRdb). The library was generated by 5' RACE. Instrument on record: Illumina HiSeq 2500. TCRdb ran its own pipeline on the public reads, namely fastp trimming at Q25 and MiXCR clone calling, and kept in-frame beta chains. Rows with one shared CDR3 protein collapse into an entry with the most common genes and DNA. Here the sample has about 160,000 distinct CDR3 sequences; 40% to 50% occur a single time. The leading ten clones occupy approximately 14% of the sample. Sequencing was carried out using synovial fluid, either unsorted or a sorted T cell fraction (not recorded which). Receptors originate from a male donor with ankylosing spondylitis.

The chain recombines TRBV11-1 with TRBJ1-6; D is perhaps TRBD1 (5 bases). Trimming left V 5 bases short and J 0 bases short, with 20 bases between. The CDR3 loop spans 19 amino acids. Looked up from germline, CDR1 is SGHAT and CDR2 is FQDESV (reference sequence). The CDR3 DNA reads as TGTGCCAGCAGCCGGGACCGTCCCTTATTCGGCTCCTATAATTCACCCCTCCACTTT. This codes for CASSRDRPLFGSYNSPLHF.

The CDR3 reads CASSLGRGTSGEGEQFF. DNA of the CDR3: TGTGCCAGCAGCTTAGGGAGAGGGACTAGCGGGGAGGGTGAGCAGTTCTTC. This rearrangement joins TRBV7-8 to TRBJ2-1; 13 bases are a match to TRBD2. Germline V gives CDR1 SGHVS, CDR2 FQNEAQ. The CDR3 is made up of 17 amino acids. The V segment lost 1 base and the J segment 9 bases; nucleotides outside the gene matches: 9.

The chain carries TRBV6-2 or TRBV6-3 and TRBJ2-6, with D perhaps TRBD1 (6 bases). The CDR3 sequence is 14 residues long. Trimming took off 5 bases at V and 3 bases at J, with 8 bases between the two ends. CDR1 is MNHEY, CDR2 SVGEGT, per germline. The CDR3 nucleotides read TGTGCCAGCAGTAAGGGGGATGGGGCCAACGTCCTGACTTTC. It translates to CASSKGDGANVLTF.

This clonotype appeared once. This rearrangement joins TRBV27 to TRBJ2-7; 11 bases are a match to TRBD2. The CDR3 covers 15 residues. V lost 3 bases to trimming and J lost 2 bases; unmatched junction nucleotides: 3. The V gene's germline CDR1 is MNHEY and CDR2 SMNVEV (reference sequence). The CDR3 DNA is TGTGCCAGCAGTTTGGGGACTAGCGGTACCTACGAGCAGTACTTC. Residues: CASSLGTSGTYEQYF.

The J gene is TRBJ2-7, the V gene TRBV12-3 or TRBV12-4, with TRBD2 identical over 10 bases. V lost 1 base, J lost 4 bases, and 7 bases stayed unmatched. The CDR3 covers 16 residues. The CDR3 DNA follows: TGTGCCAGCAGTTTAGTACCTAGCGGGAGTACTTACGAGCAGTACTTC. This sequence encodes CASSLVPSGSTYEQYF.

The rearrangement joins TRBV5-1 to TRBJ1-1; TRBD1 matches 8 bases. This CDR3 has 15 amino acids. Germline V gene data show CDR1 as SGHRS and CDR2 as YFSETQ. V was pared by 4 bases and J by 4 bases, with 9 bases of the junction left unmatched. The CDR3 DNA reads TGCGCCAGCAGCAGTTTCCAGGGGGCTATCACTGAAGCTTTCTTT. Amino acids: CASSSFQGAITEAFF.

This clonotype occurred a few times. The chain recombines TRBV12-3 or TRBV12-4 with TRBJ2-1; 13 bases align to TRBD2. J lost 7 bases, V lost 4 bases, and 13 bases had no gene match. CDR3 length: 18 amino acids. In nucleotides, the CDR3 is TGTGCCAGCAGTTCCACGATGGGACTAGCGGGACCCTTTAATGAGCAGTTCTTC. Protein product: CASSSTMGLAGPFNEQFF.

The V gene is TRBV6-5, the J gene TRBJ1-1; D gene unclear. The germline CDR1 and CDR2 sequences are MNHEY and SVGAGI. This CDR3 has 13 residues. V lost 2 bases and J 6 bases, leaving 10 bases between the germline ends. CDR3 residues: CASSYTGRSEAFF. In DNA form, the CDR3 reads TGTGCCAGCAGTTACACCGGACGGTCTGAAGCTTTCTTT.

This chain links TRBV3-1 with TRBJ2-1; no definite D call. This CDR3 comprises 15 residues. Deletions cut 0 bases from V and 6 bases from J, with 12 bases between. Germline V gene sequence: CDR1 LGHDT, CDR2 YNNKEL (reference sequence). This chain's CDR3 is CASSQDCRTTNEQFF. CDR3 nucleotide sequence: TGTGCCAGCAGCCAAGATTGTAGGACCACCAATGAGCAGTTCTTC.

The rearrangement joins TRBV3-1 to TRBJ2-7; a possible D gene is TRBD2 (5 bases). V dropped 0 bases and J dropped 6 bases, with 12 bases sitting between them. CDR3 size: 14 residues. CDR1 and CDR2 (germline): LGHDT, YNNKEL (reference sequence). The CDR3 DNA reads TGTGCCAGCAGCCAAGATTACAGCGGATCCGAGCAGTACTTC. It is translated as CASSQDYSGSEQYF.

The rearrangement links TRBV4-3 to TRBJ2-7; D possibly corresponds to TRBD2 (5 bases). Germline V gives CDR1 LGHNA, CDR2 YSLEER. The CDR3 is 14 amino acids. Trimming took 0 bases from V and 4 from J, leaving 10 bases between them. The CDR3 DNA reads TGCGCCAGCAGCCAAGACCGCGGGCTATACGAGCAGTACTTC. The encoded protein is CASSQDRGLYEQYF.

This clonotype was observed a handful of times. V usage is TRBV20-1 and J usage is TRBJ2-7; TRBD2 matches 9 bases. Per germline, CDR1 DFQATT and CDR2 SNEGSKA (reference sequence). V gave up 2 bases and J gave up 4 bases; unmatched junction bases: 6. The length of the CDR3 is 14 residues. CDR3 DNA sequence: TGCAGTGCTAGATACGCGGGAGGGCCTTACGAGCAGTACTTC. Protein sequence: CSARYAGGPYEQYF.

The chain links TRBV12-3 or TRBV12-4 to TRBJ2-1; TRBD2 matches at 10 bases. This CDR3 has 15 amino acids. V was pared by 0 bases and J by 12 bases, with 8 bases of the junction left unmatched. CDR3 in amino acids: CASSLAIAGGQWQFF. Here the CDR3 DNA reads TGTGCCAGCAGTTTAGCGATAGCGGGGGGCCAGTGGCAGTTCTTC.

In its sample, this clonotype was seen many times. This sequence joins TRBV7-2 and TRBJ2-3; no definite D call. Germline V gene sequence: CDR1 SGHTA, CDR2 FQGNSA. The CDR3 spans 14 residues. The V gene lost 5 bases and the J gene lost 8 bases, with 17 bases spanning the gap. CDR3 loop: CASSTEPPSRTQYF. In DNA form, the CDR3 reads TGTGCCAGCAGCACTGAACCACCTTCACGTACGCAGTATTTT.

This clonotype came up many times. The rearrangement links TRBV19 to TRBJ2-1; a possible D gene is TRBD1 (5 bases). This CDR3 has 14 residues. V was pared by 3 bases and J by 6 bases, with 12 bases between. CDR1 and CDR2 from the germline V gene are LNHDA and SQIVND (reference sequence). In DNA, the CDR3 is TGTGCCAGTAGTATTGGATTGGGGCCCAATGAGCAGTTCTTC. Its protein is CASSIGLGPNEQFF.

The rearrangement joins TRBV7-8 to TRBJ2-3; the D is unclear. Between the trimmed V and J ends, which lost 2 bases and 2 bases, there was a span of 14 bases. The CDR3 contains 16 residues. Germline V gene lookup returns CDR1 SGHVS and CDR2 FQNEAQ. DNA for the CDR3: TGTGCCAGCAGCTTACACCGGGCGGATCTCACAGATACGCAGTATTTT. Translation: CASSLHRADLTDTQYF.

The chain carries TRBV5-1 and TRBJ2-4, with D tentatively TRBD1 (8 bases). V gave up 3 bases and J gave up 15 bases, with 31 bases separating them. Germline values: CDR1 SGHRS, CDR2 YFSETQ. CDR3 length: 17 residues. The CDR3 nucleotides read TGCGCCAGCAGCTCCCAACCTAGAGACAGGGGAGGGTGGCCATGGTACTTC. Protein sequence: CASSSQPRDRGGWPWYF.

The rearrangement uses TRBV6-5 and TRBJ2-7; 8 bases agree with TRBD1. With V trimmed by 6 bases and J by 7 bases, 11 bases remained unmatched. CDR3 size: 14 residues. Looked up from germline, CDR1 is MNHEY and CDR2 is SVGAGI. DNA of the CDR3: TGTGCCAGCAGCTACACCCGGACAGGGCGGGAGCAGTACTTC. Its translation: CASSYTRTGREQYF.

This chain links TRBV6-2 or TRBV6-3 with TRBJ2-3, with TRBD2 matching 9 bases. The germline gives CDR1 MNHEY, CDR2 SVGEGT. V gave up 7 bases and J gave up 6 bases; unmatched junction bases: 8. The length of the CDR3 is 14 residues. The CDR3 loop is CASNIAGVWDTQYF. The CDR3 region has the DNA TGTGCCAGCAATATAGCGGGAGTATGGGATACGCAGTATTTT.

The chain joins TRBV5-1 to TRBJ2-7; 9 bases fit TRBD1. The CDR3 totals 18 residues. With V trimmed by 0 bases and J by 6 bases, 16 bases remained unmatched. CDR1 is SGHRS, CDR2 YFSETQ, per germline. The CDR3 DNA follows: TGCGCCAGCAGCTTGGAGGGCTCAAGGTACAGGGGGCCCGGCGAGCAGTACTTC. The encoded protein is CASSLEGSRYRGPGEQYF.

This chain joins TRBV12-3 or TRBV12-4 and TRBJ2-2; D gene uncertain. This CDR3 is built from 15 residues. Trimming shortened V by 1 base and J by 0 bases, and 6 bases separated the two germline ends. In nucleotides, the CDR3 is TGTGCCAGCAGTTTAGGGGTCGCGAACACCGGGGAGCTGTTTTTT. This sequence encodes CASSLGVANTGELFF.

The chain joins TRBV4-1 to TRBJ2-6; D gene uncertain. Trimming shortened V by 5 bases and J by 2 bases, and 19 bases separated the two germline ends. The CDR3 sequence is 18 residues long. Germline CDR1 reads MGHRA; CDR2 reads YSYEKL. The CDR3 region is CASSEQGYQVTGANVLTF. Here the CDR3 DNA reads TGCGCCAGCAGCGAACAAGGGTATCAGGTAACTGGGGCCAACGTCCTGACTTTC.

In this sample, this clonotype turned up many times. The chain employs TRBV6-1 and TRBJ2-3; TRBD2 agrees at 8 bases. Germline V CDR1 and CDR2: MNHNS, SASEGT. CDR3 size: 15 residues. Unmatched junction bases numbered 3, after V lost 0 bases and J lost 4 bases. CDR3 amino acids: CASSEAPGGPDTQYF. In DNA form, the CDR3 reads TGTGCCAGCAGTGAAGCGCCGGGGGGGCCAGATACGCAGTATTTT.

The chain joins TRBV7-2 to TRBJ1-2; D possibly corresponds to TRBD1 (5 bases). CDR1 and CDR2 (germline): SGHTA, FQGNSA. This CDR3 comprises 16 residues. Trimming took 7 bases from V and 3 from J, leaving 21 bases between them. The CDR3 nucleotides read TGTGCCAGCACCCCGGGACCGGCCACGGTCTACTATGGCTACACCTTC. Amino acids: CASTPGPATVYYGYTF.

The chain uses TRBV5-1 and TRBJ1-4, with TRBD1 identical over 10 bases. Germline trimming cut 5 bases from V and 7 bases from J; bases unmatched to any gene: 2. CDR1 and CDR2 (germline): SGHRS, YFSETQ. The length of the CDR3 is 13 residues. Written as DNA, the CDR3 is TGCGCCAGCAGGGGGACAGGGGCTGAAAAACTGTTTTTT. This codes for CASRGTGAEKLFF. Full variable domain (rest looked up from reference TRBV5-1 and TRBJ1-4): KAGVTQTPRYLIKTRGQQVTLSCSPISGHRSVSWYQQTPGQGLQFLFEYFSETQRNKGNFPGRFSGRQFSNSRSEMNVSTLELGDSALYLCASRGTGAEKLFFGSGTQLSVL.

This clonotype showed up just once. The V gene is TRBV7-9, the J gene TRBJ2-7, with a possible D match to TRBD2 (6 bases). Deletions cut 3 bases from V and 2 bases from J, with 17 bases between. The CDR3 covers 16 residues. From germline, CDR1 is SEHNR and CDR2 FQNEAQ (reference sequence). The CDR3 sequence: CASSFGAASDAYEQYF. CDR3 sequence (DNA): TGTGCCAGCAGCTTTGGGGCCGCTAGCGATGCCTACGAGCAGTACTTC.

The rearrangement links TRBV28 to TRBJ2-3; 7 nucleotides match TRBD2. The CDR3 length is 17 residues. Trimming at V came to 5 bases and at J to 0 bases, leaving 11 bases not matched to a gene. Germline CDR1 is MDHEN and CDR2 is SYDVKM. In DNA form, the CDR3 reads TGTGCCAGCAGTCCCTTTGCGGGAGCTCCGAGCACAGATACGCAGTATTTT. This codes for CASSPFAGAPSTDTQYF.

The chain carries TRBV6-5 and TRBJ2-1; no definite D call. The CDR3 contains 10 residues. Germline CDR1 and CDR2: MNHEY and SVGAGI. Deletions cut 2 bases from V and 13 bases from J, with 6 bases between. CDR3 in DNA: TGTGCCAGCAGTTACGGCTTTCAGTTCTTC. Translation: CASSYGFQFF.